Below, 10 T cell receptor beta chains from the same sample are listed, as sequenced in a study of neoadjuvant anti-PD-1 for oral cavity cancer. Sequencing used immunoSEQ multiplex PCR; TCRdb keeps in-frame clones, though not all of them. The sample has 15,000 or so clones, over 65% seen once. Source: PBMCs, taken before nivolumab (anti-PD-1) treatment. The receptors derive from a person aged 40 to 85 with oral cavity squamous cell carcinoma.

The chain employs TRBV29-1 and TRBJ2-3, with 11 bases lining up with TRBD2. There are 15 residues in the CDR3. Germline CDR1 SQVTM, CDR2 ANQGSEA. DNA of the CDR3: TGCAGTCATACTCTAGCGGGAGGTCGCACAGATACGCAGTATTTT. This translates into CSHTLAGGRTDTQYF.

This clone was recorded only once. J is TRBJ2-3 and V is TRBV6-1, with 9 bases matching TRBD1. The V gene end was trimmed by 6 bases and the J gene end by 4 bases; junction bases not matched to a gene: 5. The CDR3 is made up of 14 amino acids. The germline gives CDR1 MNHNS, CDR2 SASEGT. The CDR3 is CASRAQGAADTQYF. The DNA of the CDR3 is TGTGCCAGCAGAGCACAGGGGGCGGCAGATACGCAGTATTTT.

The V and J genes are TRBV6-6 and TRBJ2-7; D may correspond to TRBD1 or TRBD2 (5 bases each). The CDR3 length is 14 residues. The V gene's germline CDR1 is MNHNY and CDR2 SVGAGI (reference sequence). V was trimmed by 8 bases and J by 3 bases, leaving 17 bases between them. The CDR3 bases are TGTGCCAGCGGACGGGACCGAACTGACTACGAGCAGTACTTC. The encoded protein is CASGRDRTDYEQYF.

This clone was seen a handful of times. The chain employs TRBV5-1 and TRBJ2-2, with 10 nucleotides matching TRBD2. Germline-derived CDR1 and CDR2 are SGHRS and YFSETQ. This CDR3 is built from 19 residues. Trimming took 0 bases from V and 4 from J; bases not matched to a gene: 12. CDR3 residues: CASSLAGSGRADRTGELFF. The CDR3 nucleotides are TGCGCCAGCAGCTTGGCCGGCAGCGGGAGGGCCGATCGCACCGGGGAGCTGTTTTTT.

The chain combines TRBV30 with TRBJ1-1, with D possibly TRBD1 on 6 matching bases. The V and J ends lost 2 bases and 1 base respectively, with 14 bases between them. Germline values: CDR1 GTSNPN, CDR2 SVGIG (reference sequence). This CDR3 spans 15 amino acids. The CDR3 region is CAWSKEGGRNTEAFF. The CDR3 region has the DNA TGTGCCTGGAGTAAGGAGGGGGGCCGGAACACTGAAGCTTTCTTT.

A word on this clone: One end of the junction varies from germline; a read error may be responsible. The chain has TRBV27 and TRBJ2-7; 9 nucleotides line up with TRBD1. CDR3 length equals 14 residues. CDR1 MNHEY and CDR2 SMNVEV come from the germline V gene (reference sequence). For the CDR3, the DNA is TGTGCCAGCAGGGCCGGGACAGGGTCCTCCGAGCAGTACTTC. Encoded protein: CASRAGTGSSEQYF.

A few counts support this clone. The chain carries TRBV9 and TRBJ1-1; 8 bases match TRBD1. Germline V gene sequence: CDR1 SGDLS, CDR2 YYNGEE. Trimming cost V 4 bases and J 0 bases; bases outside gene matches: 8. The CDR3 runs to 16 residues. Written as DNA, the CDR3 is TGTGCCAGCAGCATAGGACAGGGAAGGATGAACACTGAAGCTTTCTTT. Its protein product is CASSIGQGRMNTEAFF. Together with reference TRBV9 and TRBJ1-1, the CDR3 gives the full variable domain: DSGVTQTPKHLITATGQRVTLRCSPRSGDLSVYWYQQSLDQGLQFLIQYYNGEERAKGNILERFSAQQFPDLHSELNLSSLELGDSALYFCASSIGQGRMNTEAFFGQGTRLTVV.

This clone was seen more than once but under ten times. This chain connects TRBV27 to TRBJ1-2; D unresolved. The V and J ends lost 2 bases and 5 bases respectively, with 18 bases between them. Germline V gene lookup returns CDR1 MNHEY and CDR2 SMNVEV (reference sequence). The CDR3 totals 16 residues. The DNA of the CDR3 is TGTGCCAGCAGTTTAGAGCCCTCGGGTCCGCAATATGGCTACACCTTC. This translates into CASSLEPSGPQYGYTF.

In nucleotides, the CDR3 is TGCAGTGCCAGGGACACTGAAGCTTTCTTT. Translation: CSARDTEAFF. The chain couples TRBV20-1 to TRBJ1-1, with a tentative D call TRBD1 (5 bases). The CDR3 is 10 amino acids. V was trimmed by 6 bases and J by 3 bases, leaving 5 bases between them. Per germline, CDR1 DFQATT and CDR2 SNEGSKA (reference sequence).

As DNA, the CDR3 is TGTGCCAGCAGCTTTATGACAGGGTCTGGAAACACCATATATTTT. Its protein is CASSFMTGSGNTIYF. The gene calls are TRBV5-6 and TRBJ1-3, with 7 bases identical to TRBD1. CDR1 SGHDT and CDR2 YYEEEE come from the germline V gene. The CDR3 runs 15 residues. After removal of 2 bases from V and 1 base from J, the junction contained 3 bases not matched to a gene.